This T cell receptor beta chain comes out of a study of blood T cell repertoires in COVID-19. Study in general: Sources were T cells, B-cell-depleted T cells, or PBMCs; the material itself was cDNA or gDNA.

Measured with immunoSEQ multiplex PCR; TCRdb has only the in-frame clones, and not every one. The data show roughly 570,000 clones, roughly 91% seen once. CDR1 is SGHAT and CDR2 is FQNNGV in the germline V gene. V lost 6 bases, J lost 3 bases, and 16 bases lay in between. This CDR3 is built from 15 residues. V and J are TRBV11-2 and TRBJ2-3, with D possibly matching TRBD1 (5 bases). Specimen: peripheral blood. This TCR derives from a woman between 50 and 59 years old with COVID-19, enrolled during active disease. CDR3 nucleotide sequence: TGTGCCAGCAGGGTGACAGCTATTCCAACAGATACGCAGTATTTT. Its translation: CASRVTAIPTDTQYF.